This TCR beta chain was sequenced in a study of cytomegalovirus exposure and HLA in healthy donors. Study-level results: The authors considered a cluster of highly shared sequence variants likely to be a sequencing artifact.

Likely unrecorded immune exposures existed in these nominally healthy donors. Concerning this clone: Its antigen is undetermined.

PCR involved 60 Vbeta and 13 Jbeta primers. Some clones are missing from TCRdb's copy, which holds only in-frame ones; the method was immunoSEQ multiplex PCR. Of some 99,000 clones listed, roughly 70% are singletons. After removal of 6 bases from V and 6 bases from J, the junction contained 13 bases not matched to a gene. Germline assignment: CDR1 LNHDA and CDR2 SQIVND (reference sequence). This CDR3 spans 17 amino acids. V gene TRBV19 combines with J gene TRBJ2-2; 10 nucleotides match TRBD2. Sequences were obtained from PBMCs. This clonotype was sampled from a male donor in good health and CMV-seronegative. In nucleotides, the CDR3 is TGTGCCAGTAGAATTGGAGCGGGAGGGCCGTTCGCCGGGGAGCTGTTTTTT. This codes for CASRIGAGGPFAGELFF.